Shown below are 29 T cell receptor beta chains from a single sample sequenced in a study of T cells after yellow fever vaccination. TCRdb used MiXCR to reprocess the 5' RACE reads, holding one entry per CDR3 protein. The data contain approximately 260,000 distinct CDR3 sequences, 13% of them singletons. This material consisted of CD4+ T cells sorted from PBMCs, taken 45 days after the yellow fever booster vaccination. The receptors were gathered from a man aged 25-40 years who received the YFV17D yellow fever vaccine.

V is TRBV20-1 and J is TRBJ2-7, with TRBD2 identical over 9 bases. V was clipped by 7 bases and J by 6 bases; unmatched bases: 13. Germline assignment: CDR1 DFQATT and CDR2 SNEGSKA (reference sequence). CDR3 length: 14 residues. The CDR3 loop is CSGSHGAGGFEQYF. CDR3 coding DNA: TGCAGTGGATCCCACGGAGCGGGAGGATTCGAGCAGTACTTC.

V usage is TRBV27 and J usage is TRBJ2-7; TRBD2 agrees at 9 bases. Germline V gene lookup returns CDR1 MNHEY and CDR2 SMNVEV (reference sequence). The V segment lost 7 bases and the J segment 2 bases; nucleotides outside the gene matches: 12. The CDR3 covers 16 residues. The CDR3 sequence: CASTESGAGGPYEQYF. CDR3 nucleotide sequence: TGTGCCAGCACTGAGTCCGGCGCGGGAGGGCCCTACGAGCAGTACTTC.

Concerning this clonotype: Given a much more abundant clone one base away, this may be a read error. This rearrangement joins TRBV5-1 to TRBJ2-7; D is perhaps TRBD1 (6 bases). The CDR3 length is 13 residues. Germline loops: CDR1 SGHRS, CDR2 YFSETQ. V lost 6 bases and J lost 5, with 15 bases in between. The CDR3 loop reads CASIQDRQDEQYF. In DNA form, the CDR3 reads TGCGCCAGCATCCAGGACAGACAGGACGAGCAGTACTTC.

J is TRBJ2-5 and V is TRBV20-1; the D is unclear. V lost 1 base to trimming and J lost 8 bases, with 14 bases between them. This CDR3 comprises 13 residues. The germline V gene encodes CDR1 DFQATT and CDR2 SNEGSKA (reference sequence). This CDR3 reads CSARVLGIGTQYF. As DNA, the CDR3 is TGCAGTGCTAGAGTCTTGGGAATTGGAACCCAGTACTTC.

Ten or more counts support this clonotype. The chain joins TRBV20-1 to TRBJ2-5; 10 nucleotides match TRBD2. The V gene end was trimmed by 6 bases and the J gene end by 5 bases; junction bases not matched to a gene: 12. The CDR3 totals 15 residues. Germline lookup yields CDR1 DFQATT and CDR2 SNEGSKA (reference sequence). In DNA, the CDR3 is TGCAGTGCCCGAGACGAAGCGGGAGGGTTGGAGACCCAGTACTTC. Its protein product is CSARDEAGGLETQYF.

This clonotype came up a few times. This sequence joins TRBV29-1 and TRBJ2-7; no definite D call. Germline V CDR1 and CDR2: SQVTM, ANQGSEA. V lost 4 bases and J lost 0, with 7 bases in between. The CDR3 totals 12 residues. CDR3 loop: CSVAAPSYEQYF. The DNA of the CDR3 is TGCAGCGTTGCGGCTCCCTCCTACGAGCAGTACTTC.

This clonotype was counted ten times or more. V is TRBV29-1 and J is TRBJ2-7; possible D gene TRBD2, 5 bases. Trimming stripped 6 bases from V and 8 bases from J, with 20 bases between. The CDR3 totals 13 residues. The germline V gene has CDR1 SQVTM and CDR2 ANQGSEA. The CDR3 loop reads CSVSGRTAGQQYF. CDR3 nucleotide sequence: TGCAGCGTCTCAGGACGAACCGCGGGCCAGCAGTACTTC.

The chain carries TRBV5-1 and TRBJ2-3; TRBD2 agrees at 13 bases. CDR1 is SGHRS, CDR2 YFSETQ, per germline. V trimming: 0 bases; J trimming: 6 bases; junction bases outside the gene matches: 7. The CDR3 sequence is 17 residues long. CDR3 residues: CASSLVTGTSGTDTQYF. As DNA, the CDR3 is TGCGCCAGCAGCTTGGTAACCGGGACTAGCGGGACGGATACGCAGTATTTT.

V gene TRBV25-1 combines with J gene TRBJ2-1; D possibly matches TRBD1 or TRBD2 (5 bases each). The V and J ends lost 5 bases and 5 bases respectively, with 13 bases between them. The germline gives CDR1 MGHDK, CDR2 SYGVNS. This CDR3 contains 14 residues. In nucleotides, the CDR3 is TGTGCCAGCAGTCCCGGGACCTATAACAATGAGCAGTTCTTC. It specifies CASSPGTYNNEQFF.

This clonotype came up a few times. This sequence joins TRBV7-2 and TRBJ2-7; D not resolved. Trimming stripped 6 bases from V and 0 bases from J, with 6 bases between. The CDR3 totals 12 residues. Germline CDR1 reads SGHTA; CDR2 reads FQGNSA. The CDR3: CASSQPSYEQYF. The DNA of the CDR3 is TGTGCCAGCAGTCAGCCCTCCTACGAGCAGTACTTC.

Only a few counts were recorded for this clonotype. The chain uses TRBV7-9 and TRBJ2-7; D is possibly TRBD1 or TRBD2 (5 bases each). CDR1 is SEHNR, CDR2 FQNEAQ, per germline (reference sequence). The CDR3 sequence is 15 residues long. Trimming took off 5 bases at V and 3 bases at J, with 17 bases between the two ends. Written as DNA, the CDR3 is TGTGCCAGCAGCGAATTTGGGGCGGGCGACTACGAGCAGTACTTC. Encoded protein: CASSEFGAGDYEQYF.

In this sample, this clonotype turned up a few times. The chain employs TRBV27 and TRBJ1-2; 8 bases fit TRBD1. The CDR3 has 14 amino acids. Germline-derived CDR1 and CDR2 are MNHEY and SMNVEV (reference sequence). V shed 3 bases, J shed 8 bases, and the junction held 8 bases outside the gene matches. The CDR3 here is CASSLGRGLGGYTF. DNA of the CDR3: TGTGCCAGCAGTTTGGGCAGGGGGCTCGGCGGCTACACCTTC.

This clonotype has a handful of counts. V is TRBV5-1 and J is TRBJ1-6; D is unresolved. This CDR3 contains 12 residues. Germline CDR1 reads SGHRS; CDR2 reads YFSETQ. The V end lost 3 bases, the J end lost 10 bases, and 8 bases lay between the germline ends. CDR3 residues: CASSSSDSPLHF. The CDR3 bases are TGCGCCAGCAGCTCGTCAGACTCACCCCTCCACTTT.

The chain has TRBV6-1 and TRBJ2-1; 9 nucleotides match TRBD1. The ends lost 3 bases at V and 7 bases at J; junction bases unmatched: 7. The germline V gene has CDR1 MNHNS and CDR2 SASEGT. The CDR3 loop spans 15 amino acids. The CDR3 DNA reads as TGTGCCAGCAGTGACAACAGGGGGCTAAGTAATGAGCAGTTCTTC. It is translated as CASSDNRGLSNEQFF.

The chain uses TRBV20-1 and TRBJ2-1; a weak D match, TRBD1 (5 bases). This CDR3 has 11 amino acids. The V gene's germline CDR1 is DFQATT and CDR2 SNEGSKA (reference sequence). With 3 bases removed from V and 6 bases from J, the gap between germline ends came to 6 bases. In nucleotides, the CDR3 is TGCAGTGCTAGGACAGTCAATGAGCAGTTCTTC. Its translation: CSARTVNEQFF.

V usage is TRBV25-1 and J usage is TRBJ2-7; D remains unclear. Trimming cost V 6 bases and J 0 bases, with 9 bases left between them. The germline CDR1 and CDR2 sequences are MGHDK and SYGVNS. CDR3 length: 13 residues. The CDR3 spells CASSGYNSYEQYF. The CDR3 nucleotides read TGTGCCAGCAGCGGATATAACTCCTACGAGCAGTACTTC.

The chain recombines TRBV20-1 with TRBJ1-5; TRBD1 might be the D (5 bases). Germline loops: CDR1 DFQATT, CDR2 SNEGSKA (reference sequence). The CDR3 has 13 residues. V was trimmed by 3 bases and J by 0 bases, leaving 6 bases between them. The CDR3: CSASQGSNQPQHF. The CDR3 nucleotides read TGCAGTGCTAGTCAGGGTAGCAATCAGCCCCAGCATTTT.

This clonotype was found a few times. This chain uses TRBV5-4 with TRBJ2-2; possibly TRBD1 or TRBD2 for D (5 bases each). CDR3 size: 16 residues. Between the trimmed V and J ends, which lost 5 bases and 0 bases, there was a span of 14 bases. The germline gives CDR1 SGHNT, CDR2 YYREEE (reference sequence). The CDR3: CASRAGTVANTGELFF. CDR3 DNA sequence: TGTGCCAGCAGAGCCGGGACGGTCGCGAACACCGGGGAGCTGTTTTTT.

Worth noting for this clonotype: Mismatch with germline at one junction end may stem from a read error. The chain carries TRBV20-1 and TRBJ2-7, with D unclear. Germline CDR1 reads DFQATT; CDR2 reads SNEGSKA (reference sequence). This CDR3 spans 13 amino acids. This chain's CDR3 is CSARVLVPHEQYF. As DNA, the CDR3 is TGCAGTGCCAGAGTCTTAGTTCCCCACGAGCAGTACTTC.

This clonotype was picked up a small number of times. The chain uses TRBV5-1 and TRBJ2-5; D not certain. The CDR3 extends over 14 amino acids. From germline, CDR1 is SGHRS and CDR2 YFSETQ. V lost 0 bases to trimming and J lost 3 bases, with 9 bases between them. This CDR3 is CASSLAALKETQYF. CDR3 DNA: TGCGCCAGCAGCTTGGCGGCTTTGAAAGAGACCCAGTACTTC.

The V gene is TRBV4-3, the J gene TRBJ2-3, with TRBD2 matching over 16 bases. This CDR3 is built from 16 residues. V dropped 3 bases and J dropped 6; count of bases not matched to a gene: 3. Germline V lookup: CDR1 LGHNA, CDR2 YSLEER. The CDR3 nucleotides read TGCGCCAGCAGCCATCCGGGACTAGCGGGGGGGGATACGCAGTATTTT. It specifies CASSHPGLAGGDTQYF.

The chain uses TRBV29-1 and TRBJ2-7, with D hard to call. The CDR3 has 11 amino acids. Germline V gene data show CDR1 as SQVTM and CDR2 as ANQGSEA. Trimming took off 8 bases at V and 3 bases at J, with 11 bases between the two ends. The CDR3 region is CSFQRNYEQYF. CDR3 sequence (DNA): TGCAGCTTTCAACGGAACTACGAGCAGTACTTC.

This clonotype was recorded a few times. The rearrangement joins TRBV5-1 to TRBJ1-3; tentatively, D is TRBD1 (5 bases). This CDR3 is 13 amino acids long. The V end lost 0 bases, the J end lost 7 bases, and 8 bases lay between the germline ends. The germline V gene encodes CDR1 SGHRS and CDR2 YFSETQ. The CDR3 is CASSLDRRNTIYF. For the CDR3, the DNA is TGCGCCAGCAGCTTGGACAGGAGGAACACCATATATTTT. The full variable domain, rest sourced from reference TRBV5-1 and TRBJ1-3, is KAGVTQTPRYLIKTRGQQVTLSCSPISGHRSVSWYQQTPGQGLQFLFEYFSETQRNKGNFPGRFSGRQFSNSRSEMNVSTLELGDSALYLCASSLDRRNTIYFGEGSWLTVV.

The J gene is TRBJ2-7, the V gene TRBV29-1; 8 nucleotides line up with TRBD2. The V and J ends lost 7 bases and 2 bases, in that order; junction bases with no gene match: 4. Germline lookup yields CDR1 SQVTM and CDR2 ANQGSEA. The CDR3 has 12 residues. The CDR3 reads CSARAGAYEQYF. CDR3 DNA sequence: TGCAGCGCGCGAGCGGGGGCCTACGAGCAGTACTTC.

The table lists this clonotype with a few counts. CDR3 bases: TGTGCCAGCAGCTACGACAGGGGCACCGGGGAGCTGTTTTTT. Its protein is CASSYDRGTGELFF. The rearrangement joins TRBV7-2 to TRBJ2-2, with TRBD1 identical over 8 bases. With 4 bases clipped from V and 4 bases from J, the junction kept 2 bases outside the gene matches. Germline loops: CDR1 SGHTA, CDR2 FQGNSA. This CDR3 contains 14 residues.

The V and J genes are TRBV6-1 and TRBJ2-3; 7 nucleotides line up with TRBD2. Germline CDR1 MNHNS, CDR2 SASEGT. V gave up 7 bases and J gave up 3 bases; unmatched junction bases: 10. The CDR3 length is 15 residues. CDR3 DNA sequence: TGTGCCAGCACCCCGGGACTACGGGGGACAGATACGCAGTATTTT. Translation: CASTPGLRGTDTQYF.

J is TRBJ2-3 and V is TRBV29-1; maybe TRBD1 (6 bases). V shed 6 bases and J shed 6 bases, with 13 bases lying between them. Germline-derived CDR1 and CDR2 are SQVTM and ANQGSEA. The CDR3 is 12 residues long. CDR3 nucleotides: TGCAGCGTGAAACAGGGTTCCGATACGCAGTATTTT. Protein sequence: CSVKQGSDTQYF.

A few counts support this clonotype. V usage is TRBV12-3 or TRBV12-4 and J usage is TRBJ1-2; D remains unclear. CDR3 length equals 13 residues. Trimming removed 3 bases from V and 4 bases from J, with 9 bases in between. The CDR3 here is CASSFDGPYGYTF. The DNA of the CDR3 is TGTGCCAGCAGTTTCGACGGGCCCTATGGCTACACCTTC.

The rearrangement links TRBV12-3 or TRBV12-4 to TRBJ2-5, with TRBD2 identical over 10 bases. The CDR3 runs to 17 residues. V was clipped by 7 bases and J by 0 bases; unmatched bases: 11. CDR3 bases: TGTGCCAGCACCAAAGGGAGAGCGGGAGGGTACCAAGAGACCCAGTACTTC. The encoded protein is CASTKGRAGGYQETQYF.